What follows describes a single T cell receptor beta chain. Its antigen is not known. Via MiXCR, TCRdb re-called the 5' RACE reads, giving one row per CDR3 protein. The sample has some 790,000 distinct CDR3 sequences, 15% to 20% seen once. The sample is drawn from a study of identical twins. The study's findings and limits: Beta out-of-frame sequences showed weaker excess sharing between twins. Out-of-frame sharing of TCR alpha in monozygotic twins was underestimated by models.

There were only healthy Caucasians among the donors. CDR3 length: 17 residues. Germline CDR1 SGHTA, CDR2 FQGNSA. The ends lost 3 bases at V and 8 bases at J; junction bases unmatched: 11. The same data also went into a second study, on T cells expressing NK-cell markers. As reported in that work: The CD3+CD56-NKG2C+ fraction of a handful of donors was also led by these clonotypes.

The clonotype was recovered from a woman aged 18-29 years in good health. The sequencing input was PBMCs. The chain employs TRBV7-2 and TRBJ2-2, with TRBD2 identical over 11 bases. The CDR3 region is CASSFSGRATLTGELFF. Written as DNA, the CDR3 is TGTGCCAGCAGCTTTAGCGGGAGGGCGACCCTGACAGGGGAGCTGTTTTTT.